The 6 T cell receptor beta chains below all came from one sample that was sequenced in a study of molecular identifiers for immune sequencing clone quantification. TCRdb independently ran MiXCR on the PCR reads; one entry per CDR3 protein. This table holds some 650,000 distinct CDR3 sequences, 15% to 20% found once. The sequenced material came from naive CD8+ T cells from blood, with Jurkat cell RNA spiked in. Subset indicated: FACS-sorted CD8+CD4-CCR7+CD45RA+ naive T cells. The origin of the receptors is a human donor in good health. Some libraries in this study had Jurkat cell RNA spiked in.

This sequence joins TRBV4-1 and TRBJ2-7; D possibly matches TRBD1 or TRBD2 (5 bases each). The CDR3 sequence is 15 residues long. V was shortened by 0 bases and J by 6 bases, with 15 bases between the two germline ends. CDR1 and CDR2 (germline): MGHRA, YSYEKL. The CDR3 DNA sequence: TGCGCCAGCAGCCAAGACGCTCCCCCGAGGGGCGAGCAGTACTTC. This sequence encodes CASSQDAPPRGEQYF.

With respect to this clonotype: A much more abundant neighbour one base away suggests this may be a read error. This chain connects TRBV4-3 to TRBJ1-1; D is unresolved. This CDR3 comprises 15 residues. Germline-derived CDR1 and CDR2 are LGHNA and YSLEER. The CDR3 is CACSQGASWNTEAFF. Here the CDR3 DNA reads TGCGCCTGCAGCCAAGGAGCCTCTTGGAACACTGAAGCTTTCTTT.

Remarks on this clonotype: Given a much more abundant clone one base away, this may be a read error. V usage is TRBV7-6 and J usage is TRBJ2-3; D perhaps matches TRBD2 (7 bases). This CDR3 comprises 17 residues. Per the germline V gene, CDR1 is SGHVS and CDR2 is FNYEAQ. CDR3: CASSLVGGPDSTDTRYF. Here the CDR3 DNA reads TGTGCCAGCAGCTTAGTCGGGGGGCCCGACAGCACAGATACGCGGTATTTT. The variable domain in full, with the rest retrieved from reference TRBV7-6 and TRBJ2-3, is GAGVSQSPRYKVTKRGQDVALRCDPISGHVSLYWYRQALGQGPEFLTYFNYEAQQDKSGLPNDRFSAERPEGSISTLTIQRTEQRDSAMYRCASSLVGGPDSTDTRYFGPGTRLTVL.

This clonotype has a count of ten or more. CDR3 bases: TGCGCCAGCAGCCAAGATAGGTCGGGAGGCTACGAGCAGTACTTC. Translated: CASSQDRSGGYEQYF. The chain employs TRBV4-3 and TRBJ2-7, with TRBD2 identical over 7 bases. The J segment lost 3 bases and the V segment lost 0 bases, leaving 5 bases of the junction unmatched. From germline, CDR1 is LGHNA and CDR2 YSLEER. This CDR3 comprises 15 residues.

This clonotype was seen at least ten times. The chain has TRBV18 and TRBJ2-5; 8 nucleotides agree with TRBD1. This CDR3 is built from 16 residues. CDR1 and CDR2 from the germline V gene are KGHSH and LQKENI. Germline trimming cut 6 bases from V and 3 bases from J; bases unmatched to any gene: 12. CDR3 sequence: CASSGGLQGAEETQYF. The CDR3 DNA sequence: TGTGCCAGCTCCGGGGGTCTCCAGGGGGCCGAAGAGACCCAGTACTTC.

About this clonotype: This sequence may be a read error, since a much larger clone differs from it by one base. The chain couples TRBV5-3 to TRBJ2-7; 8 nucleotides agree with TRBD1. TRBV5-3 is an ORF, and what it does is uncertain. The CDR3 runs 14 residues. Trimming cost V 8 bases and J 3 bases; bases outside gene matches: 10. The CDR3 loop is CASGTTGEDYEQYF. In nucleotides, the CDR3 is TGTGCCAGCGGCACGACAGGGGAAGACTACGAGCAGTACTTC.